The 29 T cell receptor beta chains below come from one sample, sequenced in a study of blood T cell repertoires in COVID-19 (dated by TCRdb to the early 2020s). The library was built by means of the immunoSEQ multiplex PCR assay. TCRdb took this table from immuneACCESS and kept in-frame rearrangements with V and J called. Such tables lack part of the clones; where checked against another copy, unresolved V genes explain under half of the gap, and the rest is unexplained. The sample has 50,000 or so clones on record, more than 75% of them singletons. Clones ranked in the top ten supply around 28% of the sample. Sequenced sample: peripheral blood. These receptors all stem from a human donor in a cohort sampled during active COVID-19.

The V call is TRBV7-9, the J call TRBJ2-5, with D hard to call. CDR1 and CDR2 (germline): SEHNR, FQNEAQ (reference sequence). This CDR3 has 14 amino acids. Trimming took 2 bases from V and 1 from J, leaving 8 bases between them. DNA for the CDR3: TGTGCCAGCAGCTTAACCAGCGCCCAAGAGACCCAGTACTTC. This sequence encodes CASSLTSAQETQYF. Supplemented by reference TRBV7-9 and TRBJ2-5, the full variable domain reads DTGVSQNPRHKITKRGQNVTFRCDPISEHNRLYWYRQTLGQGPEFLTYFQNEAQLEKSRLLSDRFSAERPKGSFSTLEIQRTEQGDSAMYLCASSLTSAQETQYFGPGTRLLVL.

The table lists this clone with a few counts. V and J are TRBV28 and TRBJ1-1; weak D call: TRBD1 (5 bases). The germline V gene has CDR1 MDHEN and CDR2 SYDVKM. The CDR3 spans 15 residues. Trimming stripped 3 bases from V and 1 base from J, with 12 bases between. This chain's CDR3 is CASSFFGGGNTEAFF. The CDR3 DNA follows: TGTGCCAGCAGTTTCTTCGGGGGGGGGAACACTGAAGCTTTCTTT.

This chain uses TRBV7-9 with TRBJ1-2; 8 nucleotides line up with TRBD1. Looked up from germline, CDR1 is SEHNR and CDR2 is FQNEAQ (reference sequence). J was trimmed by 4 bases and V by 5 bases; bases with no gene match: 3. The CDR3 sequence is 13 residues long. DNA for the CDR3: TGTGCCAGCAGCACGGGACAGGTCTATGGCTACACCTTC. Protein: CASSTGQVYGYTF.

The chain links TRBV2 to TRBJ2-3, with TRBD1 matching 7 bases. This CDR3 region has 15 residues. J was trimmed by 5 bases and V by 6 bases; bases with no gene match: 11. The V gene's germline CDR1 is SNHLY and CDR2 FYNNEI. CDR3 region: CASSLWLAGGDTQYF. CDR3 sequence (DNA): TGTGCCAGCAGCCTCTGGTTGGCAGGGGGAGATACGCAGTATTTT.

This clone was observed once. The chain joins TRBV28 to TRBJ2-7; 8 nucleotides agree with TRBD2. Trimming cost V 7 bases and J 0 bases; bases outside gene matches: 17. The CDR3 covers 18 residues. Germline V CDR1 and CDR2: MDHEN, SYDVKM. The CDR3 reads CASNPGSTTSESSYEQYF. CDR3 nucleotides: TGTGCCAGCAATCCGGGATCAACGACTAGCGAGAGCTCCTACGAGCAGTACTTC.

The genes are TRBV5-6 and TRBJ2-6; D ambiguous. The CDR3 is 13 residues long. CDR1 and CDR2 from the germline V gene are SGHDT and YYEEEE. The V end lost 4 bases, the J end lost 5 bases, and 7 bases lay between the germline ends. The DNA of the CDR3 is TGTGCCAGCAGCCTTGTTCGGGCCAACGTCCTGACTTTC. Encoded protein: CASSLVRANVLTF.

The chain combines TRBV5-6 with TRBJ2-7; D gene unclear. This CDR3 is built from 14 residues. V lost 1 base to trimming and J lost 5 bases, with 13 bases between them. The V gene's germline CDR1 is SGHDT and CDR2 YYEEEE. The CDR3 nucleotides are TGTGCCAGCAGCTTGATGTCTACGCCCAACGAGCAGTACTTC. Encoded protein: CASSLMSTPNEQYF.

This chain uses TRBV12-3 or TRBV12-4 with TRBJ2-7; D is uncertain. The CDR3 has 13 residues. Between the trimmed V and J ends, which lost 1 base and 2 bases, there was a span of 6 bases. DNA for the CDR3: TGTGCCAGCAGTTTAGGCCGCGCCTACGAGCAGTACTTC. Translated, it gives CASSLGRAYEQYF.

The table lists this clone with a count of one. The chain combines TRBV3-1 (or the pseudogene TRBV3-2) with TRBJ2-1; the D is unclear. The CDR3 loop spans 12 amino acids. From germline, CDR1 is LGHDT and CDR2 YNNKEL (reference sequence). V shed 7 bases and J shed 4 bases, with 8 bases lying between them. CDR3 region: CASTASYNEQFF. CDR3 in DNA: TGTGCCAGCACCGCTAGTTACAATGAGCAGTTCTTC.

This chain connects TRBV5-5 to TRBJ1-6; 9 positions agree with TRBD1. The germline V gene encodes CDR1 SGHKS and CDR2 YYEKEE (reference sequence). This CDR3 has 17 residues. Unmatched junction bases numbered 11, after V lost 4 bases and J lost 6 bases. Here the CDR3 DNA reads TGTGCCAGCAGCCACAAAGACGGACAGGGGTTTAATTCACCCCTCCACTTT. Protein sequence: CASSHKDGQGFNSPLHF.

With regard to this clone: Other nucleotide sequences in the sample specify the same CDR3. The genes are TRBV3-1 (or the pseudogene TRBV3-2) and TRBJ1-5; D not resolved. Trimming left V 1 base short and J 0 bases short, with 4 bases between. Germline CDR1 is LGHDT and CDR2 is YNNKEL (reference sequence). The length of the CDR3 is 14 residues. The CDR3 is CASSQVSSNQPQHF. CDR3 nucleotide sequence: TGTGCCAGCAGCCAAGTCTCTAGCAATCAGCCCCAGCATTTT.

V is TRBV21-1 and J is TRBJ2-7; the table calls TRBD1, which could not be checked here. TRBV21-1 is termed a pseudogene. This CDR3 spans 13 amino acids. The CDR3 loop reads CASSKGTANEQYF. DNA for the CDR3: TGTGCCAGCAGCAAAGGGACAGCTAACGAGCAGTACTTC.

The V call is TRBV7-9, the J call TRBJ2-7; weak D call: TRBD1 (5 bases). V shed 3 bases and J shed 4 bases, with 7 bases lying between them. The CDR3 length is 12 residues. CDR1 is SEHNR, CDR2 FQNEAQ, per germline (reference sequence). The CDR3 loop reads CASSFRGYEQYF. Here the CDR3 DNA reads TGTGCCAGCAGCTTTAGGGGATACGAGCAGTACTTC.

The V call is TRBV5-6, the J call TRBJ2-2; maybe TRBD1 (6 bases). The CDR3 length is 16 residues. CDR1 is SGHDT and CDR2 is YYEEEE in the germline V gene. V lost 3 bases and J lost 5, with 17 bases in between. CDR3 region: CASSSDWGRGTGELFF. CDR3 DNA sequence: TGTGCCAGCAGCTCTGACTGGGGGCGCGGAACCGGGGAGCTGTTTTTT. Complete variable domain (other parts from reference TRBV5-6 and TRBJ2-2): DAGVTQSPTHLIKTRGQQVTLRCSPKSGHDTVSWYQQALGQGPQFIFQYYEEEERQRGNFPDRFSGHQFPNYSSELNVNALLLGDSALYLCASSSDWGRGTGELFFGEGSRLTVL.

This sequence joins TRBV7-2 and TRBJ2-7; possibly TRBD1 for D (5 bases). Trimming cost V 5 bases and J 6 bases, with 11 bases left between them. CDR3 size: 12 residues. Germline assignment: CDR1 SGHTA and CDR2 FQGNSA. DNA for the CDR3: TGTGCCAGCAGCCAAGGACACCTCGAGCAGTACTTC. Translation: CASSQGHLEQYF.

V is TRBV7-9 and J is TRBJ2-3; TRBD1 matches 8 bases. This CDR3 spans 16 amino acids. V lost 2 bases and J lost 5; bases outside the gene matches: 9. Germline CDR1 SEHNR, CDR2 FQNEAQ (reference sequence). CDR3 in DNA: TGTGCCAGCAGCTTACTCGGACAGGGCCGACTAGATACGCAGTATTTT. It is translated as CASSLLGQGRLDTQYF.

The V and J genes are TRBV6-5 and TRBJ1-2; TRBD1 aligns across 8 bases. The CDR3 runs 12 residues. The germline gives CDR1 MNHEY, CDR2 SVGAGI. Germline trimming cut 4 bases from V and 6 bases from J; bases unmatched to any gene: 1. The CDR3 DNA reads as TGTGCCAGCAGTTCGGGACAGGATGGCTACACCTTC. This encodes CASSSGQDGYTF.

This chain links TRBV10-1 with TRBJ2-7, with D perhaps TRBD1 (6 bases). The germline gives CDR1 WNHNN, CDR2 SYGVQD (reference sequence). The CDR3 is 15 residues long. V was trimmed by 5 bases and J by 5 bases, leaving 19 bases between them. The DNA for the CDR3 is TGCGCCAGCAGTTTGGACAGAACTCACCCGGACGAGCAGTACTTC. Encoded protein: CASSLDRTHPDEQYF.

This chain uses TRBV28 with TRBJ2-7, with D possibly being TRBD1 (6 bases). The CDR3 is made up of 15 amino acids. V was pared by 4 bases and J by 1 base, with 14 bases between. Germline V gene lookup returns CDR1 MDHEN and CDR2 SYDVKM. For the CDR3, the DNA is TGTGCCAGCAGTTCCGGGGACACGTTGTCCTACGAGCAGTACTTC. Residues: CASSSGDTLSYEQYF.

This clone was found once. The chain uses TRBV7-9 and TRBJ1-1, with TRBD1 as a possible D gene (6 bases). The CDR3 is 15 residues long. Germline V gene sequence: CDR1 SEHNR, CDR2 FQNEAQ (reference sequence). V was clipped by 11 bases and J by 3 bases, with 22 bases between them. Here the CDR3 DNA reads TGTGCCCATGGGGGGGCGCCTCTGGCGGACACTGAAGCTTTCTTT. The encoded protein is CAHGGAPLADTEAFF.

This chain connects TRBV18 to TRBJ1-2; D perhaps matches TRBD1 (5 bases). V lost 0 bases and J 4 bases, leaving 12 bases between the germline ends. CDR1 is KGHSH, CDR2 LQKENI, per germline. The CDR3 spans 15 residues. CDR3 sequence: CASSPPAGRIYGYTF. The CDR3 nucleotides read TGTGCCAGCTCACCACCGGCGGGACGGATCTATGGCTACACCTTC.

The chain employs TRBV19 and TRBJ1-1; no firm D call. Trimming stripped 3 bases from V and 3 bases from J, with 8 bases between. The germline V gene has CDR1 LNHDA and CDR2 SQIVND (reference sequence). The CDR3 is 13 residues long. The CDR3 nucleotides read TGTGCCAGTAGTATGACCCGGGACACTGAAGCTTTCTTT. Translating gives CASSMTRDTEAFF.

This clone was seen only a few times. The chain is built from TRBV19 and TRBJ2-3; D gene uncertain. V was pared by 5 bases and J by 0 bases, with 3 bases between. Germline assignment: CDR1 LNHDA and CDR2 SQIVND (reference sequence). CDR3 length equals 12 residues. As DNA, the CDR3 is TGTGCCAGTAGTCCTAGCACAGATACGCAGTATTTT. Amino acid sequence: CASSPSTDTQYF.

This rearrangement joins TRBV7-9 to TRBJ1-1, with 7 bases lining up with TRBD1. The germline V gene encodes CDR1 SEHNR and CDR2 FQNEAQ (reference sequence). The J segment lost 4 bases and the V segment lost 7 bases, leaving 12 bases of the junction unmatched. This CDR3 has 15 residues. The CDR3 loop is CASIYQTGRITEAFF. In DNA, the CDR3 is TGTGCCAGCATCTATCAGACAGGGAGAATCACTGAAGCTTTCTTT.

The CDR3 DNA sequence: TGTGCCAGTAGTAGACAGGGGAACACCGGGGAGCTGTTTTTT. This translates into CASSRQGNTGELFF. The chain employs TRBV19 and TRBJ2-2, with 7 bases lining up with TRBD1. This CDR3 is built from 14 residues. Per the germline V gene, CDR1 is LNHDA and CDR2 is SQIVND (reference sequence). V lost 4 bases and J lost 1; bases outside the gene matches: 0.

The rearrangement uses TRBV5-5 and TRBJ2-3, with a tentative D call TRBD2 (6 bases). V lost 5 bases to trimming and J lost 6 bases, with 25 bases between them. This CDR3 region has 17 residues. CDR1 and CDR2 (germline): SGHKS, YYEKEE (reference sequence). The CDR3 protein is CASRGSPGAGYFDTQYF. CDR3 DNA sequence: TGTGCCAGCAGGGGGTCTCCCGGCGCGGGGTATTTTGATACGCAGTATTTT. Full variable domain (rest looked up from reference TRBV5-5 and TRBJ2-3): DAGVTQSPTHLIKTRGQQVTLRCSPISGHKSVSWYQQVLGQGPQFIFQYYEKEERGRGNFPDRFSARQFPNYSSELNVNALLLGDSALYLCASRGSPGAGYFDTQYFGPGTRLTVL.

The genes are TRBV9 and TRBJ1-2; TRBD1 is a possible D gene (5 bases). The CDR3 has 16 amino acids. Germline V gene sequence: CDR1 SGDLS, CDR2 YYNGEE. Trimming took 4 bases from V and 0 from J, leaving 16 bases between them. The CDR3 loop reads CASSSQLSGANYGYTF. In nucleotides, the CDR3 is TGTGCCAGCAGCTCACAACTATCGGGGGCTAACTATGGCTACACCTTC.

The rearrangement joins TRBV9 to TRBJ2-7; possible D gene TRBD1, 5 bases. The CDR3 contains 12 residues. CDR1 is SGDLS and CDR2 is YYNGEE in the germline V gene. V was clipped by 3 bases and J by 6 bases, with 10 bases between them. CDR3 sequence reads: CASSAQQGEQYF. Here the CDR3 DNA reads TGTGCCAGCAGCGCCCAGCAGGGCGAGCAGTACTTC.

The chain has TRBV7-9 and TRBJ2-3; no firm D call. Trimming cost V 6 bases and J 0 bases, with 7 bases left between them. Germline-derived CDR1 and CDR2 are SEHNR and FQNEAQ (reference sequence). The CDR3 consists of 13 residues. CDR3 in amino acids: CASRFESTDTQYF. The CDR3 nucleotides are TGTGCCAGCAGGTTCGAGAGCACAGATACGCAGTATTTT.